This entry concerns a single TCR beta chain. These data are taken from a study of T cell responses to AZD1222 COVID-19 vaccine. Trimming left V 8 bases short and J 5 bases short, with 12 bases between. Germline-derived CDR1 and CDR2 are WNHNN and SYGVQD (reference sequence). CDR3 length equals 12 residues. The data were produced by immunoSEQ multiplex PCR, yet TCRdb's version contains in-frame clones alone and is incomplete. The data show some 200,000 clones, roughly 91% seen once. This chain joins TRBV10-1 and TRBJ2-5; D is possibly TRBD1 (6 bases). This sample comprised peripheral blood, obtained on day 0 of AZD1222 vaccination. The receptor's source is an adult in good health. CDR3: CASGGTKETQYF. In DNA form, the CDR3 reads TGCGCCAGCGGTGGGACAAAGGAGACCCAGTACTTC.